The source of this TCR beta chain is a study of cytomegalovirus exposure and HLA in healthy donors. Study-level points and caveats: Trimming of TCR beta V- and J-genes showed a link, identified in a later analysis, to a missense DCLRE1C variant. Common viral pathogens seemed, in a later analysis, to connect with several of the most significant clusters. Excluded: some indistinguishable V segments such as TRBV6-2 and TRBV6-3. When a later analysis compared HLA-associated TCR beta chains with equally common others, the HLA-associated chains turned out to be more clonally expanded and to have lower generation probabilities.

A note on this clone: Antigen: not known.

The CDR3 is 15 residues long. V shed 2 bases and J shed 1 base, with 12 bases lying between them. Germline CDR1 and CDR2: MNHEY and SVGAGI. The PCR contained 60 Vbeta and 13 Jbeta primers. Only in-frame clones appear in the TCRdb table, and some are missing; sequencing was by immunoSEQ multiplex PCR. The sample contains fewer than 250,000 clones, about four fifths of which appear only once. J is TRBJ2-7 and V is TRBV6-5; D might be TRBD1 (7 bases). The sample taken for sequencing was PBMCs. This TCR was sampled from a man aged 25 to 40 in good health and CMV-seropositive. The chain's CDR3 is CASSYGGTASYEQYF. CDR3 coding DNA: TGTGCCAGCAGTTACGGCGGGACAGCTTCCTACGAGCAGTACTTC.